This T cell receptor beta chain was identified during a study of neurological immune-mediated disorders (dated by TCRdb to between 2018 and 2021). General notes on the study: Peripheral blood TCR-beta repertoires from patients with HTLV-I-associated myelopathy (HAM/TSP), patients with multiple sclerosis, and healthy controls were compared in the study using UMI-based sequencing. Alongside PBMC samples, the set of some 100 TCR-beta libraries contained longitudinal samples, technical triplicates, and paired CD4+ and CD8+ T-cell subsets that had been sorted. The cohort comprised 68 subjects: roughly 15 HAM/TSP patients, 34 multiple sclerosis patients and approximately 20 healthy controls.

cDNA was synthesized by template-switch 5'RACE using a primer carrying a 10-nucleotide random unique molecular identifier by which each TCR transcript was tagged. Over 160 million TCR-beta sequences, covering 15-18 subjects, were produced in each sequencing run. The RNeasy kit was used for extraction of total RNA. The KAPA Real-time Library Amplification kit was used to amplify TCR-beta VDJ regions with primers for the TCR constant region and the 5'RACE anchor. Sample indexes and Illumina adaptors were added in a first PCR, after which library yield was increased in a second PCR. The roughly 650 bp TCR product was size-selected on a 2% E-gel SizeSelection system after Ampure bead purification. Library quality was checked on a Bioanalyzer, concentration was measured with Qubit, and libraries were quantified with the Kapa Library Quantification kit before pooling. Paired-end 2 x 150 bp sequencing of the libraries was performed on an Illumina HiSeq 2500. To increase sequence diversity, roughly 24-31% phiX was spiked into each library pool. Regarding the original processing steps: Quality-filtered reads were processed with the UMI-based MiGEC pipeline, which removed over 80% of raw TCR sequences during error correction. IMGT germline references were used for alignment of VDJ genes, and clonotypes were defined by a unique CDR3 amino acid sequence together with V-J genes. Clonal expansion, Shannon diversity and CDR3 relatedness (CalcPairwiseDistances, ClusterSamples) were evaluated with VDJtools, and phylogenetic trees were built with CLCbio workbench. A clone was classed as expanded if it had 8 or more unique UMIs, a cutoff based on coefficient-of-variation modelling across technical triplicates. The raw public data were reprocessed by TCRdb itself: fastp quality trimming at Q25, MiXCR clonotype calling, in-frame beta chains only. Each entry merges the rows of one CDR3 protein and shows their most common DNA and genes. TCRdb, rather than the study authors, made the V and J calls. Counted in this sample were 30,000 to 45,000 distinct CDR3 sequences; about 9.9% of them appeared once. Together, the top ten hold 3% to 4% of the sample.

For the sorted-subset TCR libraries, the starting material was over 750,000 sorted CD4+ or CD8+ T cells. PBMCs were separated from peripheral blood using Ficoll-Hypaque density gradient centrifugation and then cryopreserved in liquid nitrogen. Paired sorted CD4+ and CD8+ subsets came from healthy controls, HAM/TSP patients and MS patients. Paper-wide results and their limitations: The highest TCR clonal expansion was observed in HAM/TSP patients, whereas the lowest was observed in MS patients, even when compared with healthy controls. No identical CDR3 amino acid sequences were shared among expanded clones across subjects, suggesting private TCR-beta repertoires in all groups.

This clonotype was found many times. Its target antigen remains unknown. The record has no base qualities; no much larger clone is one base away. The CDR3 contains 15 residues, cysteine and phenylalanine counted. Only the CDR3 region is kept as DNA, spanning 45 bases read in frame from base 1. The germline V gene (reference sequence) yields DFQATT for CDR1 and SNEGSKA for CDR2. The germline ends are 13 bases apart after V is trimmed by 2 bases and J by 2 bases. The TCR was taken from a woman aged 25 to 39 with HTLV-1-associated myelopathy (HAM/TSP). The rearranged chain carries TRBV20-1 and TRBJ2-1; TRBD2 might be the D gene, on 6 matching bases. The sequenced sample consisted of CD4+ T cells from blood. The CDR3 is CSARRRDGAYNEQFF. The DNA is as follows: TGCAGTGCTAGACGGCGGGACGGTGCCTACAATGAGCAGTTCTTC.